These 20 T cell receptor beta chains were sequenced from one sample in a study of identical twins. TCRdb re-analysed the 5' RACE reads in MiXCR, keeping a single row per CDR3 protein. Among 240,000 or so distinct CDR3 sequences, under 12% were seen once, and the ten largest hold about a tenth. The specimen sequenced was memory T cells sorted from blood. The receptors stem from a man between 45 and 60 years old in good health.

This clonotype came up many times. The rearrangement joins TRBV27 to TRBJ2-3, with TRBD2 identical over 13 bases. V lost 6 bases to trimming and J lost 5 bases; unmatched junction nucleotides: 8. The germline V gene has CDR1 MNHEY and CDR2 SMNVEV (reference sequence). The CDR3 consists of 16 residues. The CDR3 DNA reads TGTGCCAGCAGACGACGGACTAGCGGGAGTGGAGATACGCAGTATTTT. It translates to CASRRRTSGSGDTQYF.

The gene calls are TRBV7-3 and TRBJ2-1; the match to TRBD1 covers 7 bases. Germline CDR1 reads SGHTA; CDR2 reads FQGTGA. This CDR3 contains 14 residues. J lost 6 bases, V lost 5 bases, and 7 bases had no gene match. For the CDR3, the DNA is TGTGCCAGCAGCGAGAGGGGGCGACTCAATGAGCAGTTCTTC. This gives the protein CASSERGRLNEQFF.

In its sample, this clonotype was seen a few times. This chain uses TRBV7-8 with TRBJ2-1; no firm D call. CDR1 is SGHVS and CDR2 is FQNEAQ in the germline V gene. CDR3 length: 16 residues. V was shortened by 5 bases and J by 0 bases, with 14 bases between the two germline ends. CDR3: CASSLGRTRSYNEQFF. CDR3 nucleotide sequence: TGTGCCAGCAGCCTCGGGCGGACCCGCTCCTACAATGAGCAGTTCTTC. The entire variable domain, with the rest obtained from reference TRBV7-8 and TRBJ2-1, is as follows: GAGVSQSPRYKVAKRGQDVALRCDPISGHVSLFWYQQALGQGPEFLTYFQNEAQLDKSGLPSDRFFAERPEGSVSTLKIQRTQQEDSAVYLCASSLGRTRSYNEQFFGPGTRLTVL.

This clonotype was observed many times. This chain uses TRBV18 with TRBJ2-1; perhaps TRBD1 as D (6 bases). The CDR3 is made up of 13 amino acids. Germline V gene sequence: CDR1 KGHSH, CDR2 LQKENI. V lost 3 bases and J 6 bases, leaving 9 bases between the germline ends. The CDR3 region has the DNA TGTGCCAGCTCACCTGGGGGCGCCAATGAGCAGTTCTTC. It is translated as CASSPGGANEQFF.

This clonotype has a handful of counts. This chain joins TRBV7-9 and TRBJ2-6; 9 nucleotides line up with TRBD1. Germline trimming cut 3 bases from V and 2 bases from J; bases unmatched to any gene: 5. In germline, CDR1 is SEHNR, CDR2 FQNEAQ (reference sequence). The CDR3 runs 17 residues. The CDR3 reads CASSFGQGSPGANVLTF. CDR3 bases: TGTGCCAGCAGCTTCGGACAGGGGAGCCCTGGGGCCAACGTCCTGACTTTC.

This clonotype was seen more than once but under ten times. The chain links TRBV20-1 to TRBJ2-1; 14 bases align to TRBD2. The trim removed 6 bases at V and 8 bases at J, leaving 12 bases unmatched. The CDR3 covers 16 residues. Germline values: CDR1 DFQATT, CDR2 SNEGSKA (reference sequence). The CDR3 spells CSATGTSGGPFDEQFF. DNA of the CDR3: TGCAGTGCAACCGGGACTAGCGGGGGCCCGTTCGATGAGCAGTTCTTC.

In its sample, this clonotype was seen a few times. This sequence joins TRBV4-3 and TRBJ1-4, with D tentatively TRBD1 (5 bases). Germline assignment: CDR1 LGHNA and CDR2 YSLEER. The CDR3 is 16 residues long. V lost 0 bases, J lost 7 bases, and 15 bases lay in between. CDR3 DNA sequence: TGCGCCAGCAGCCAAGAGACGGGGCGGTCAGGTGAAAAACTGTTTTTT. The encoded protein is CASSQETGRSGEKLFF.

The chain combines TRBV27 with TRBJ2-7; a possible D gene is TRBD1 (5 bases). CDR3 size: 16 residues. The V end lost 2 bases, the J end lost 3 bases, and 17 bases lay between the germline ends. The germline gives CDR1 MNHEY, CDR2 SMNVEV (reference sequence). CDR3 amino acids: CASSLIGQGNFYEQYF. The CDR3 DNA sequence: TGTGCCAGCAGTTTAATCGGTCAGGGAAACTTCTACGAGCAGTACTTC.

A few counts support this clonotype. The V and J genes are TRBV12-3 or TRBV12-4 and TRBJ1-4; D gene uncertain. CDR3 length: 14 residues. V lost 6 bases to trimming and J lost 3 bases, with 11 bases between them. The CDR3 nucleotides read TGTGCCAGCAGCCAAACCGGACCTAATGAAAAACTGTTTTTT. Its protein is CASSQTGPNEKLFF.

This clonotype was detected a few times. This sequence may be a read error, since a much larger clone differs from it by one base. This CDR3 is CASSLDWDNEQFF. In DNA, the CDR3 is TGTGCCAGCAGCTTAGACTGGGACAATGAGCAGTTCTTC. V gene TRBV7-9 combines with J gene TRBJ2-1; D is unresolved. Germline loops: CDR1 SEHNR, CDR2 FQNEAQ (reference sequence). V lost 1 base and J lost 5, with 6 bases in between. The CDR3 contains 13 residues.

This clonotype was observed many times. V usage is TRBV3-1 and J usage is TRBJ2-7; 12 nucleotides match TRBD2. The CDR3 extends over 15 amino acids. J lost 5 bases, V lost 4 bases, and 6 bases had no gene match. CDR1 and CDR2 from the germline V gene are LGHDT and YNNKEL (reference sequence). The CDR3 sequence: CASSPASGRANEQYF. The CDR3 DNA follows: TGTGCCAGCAGCCCCGCTAGCGGGAGGGCCAACGAGCAGTACTTC.

Many counts were recorded for this clonotype. The V gene is TRBV11-2, the J gene TRBJ1-1; D is possibly TRBD1 (5 bases). The ends were cut back, 2 bases at V and 1 base at J, with 11 bases in the middle. This CDR3 is 15 amino acids long. Germline values: CDR1 SGHAT, CDR2 FQNNGV. The CDR3 coding sequence is TGTGCCAGCAGCTTATTTGGGGGTGGGAACACTGAAGCTTTCTTT. It encodes CASSLFGGGNTEAFF.

This clonotype was detected many times. The chain links TRBV28 to TRBJ2-1; 10 nucleotides match TRBD2. V trimming: 2 bases; J trimming: 8 bases; junction bases outside the gene matches: 6. The germline CDR1 and CDR2 sequences are MDHEN and SYDVKM. CDR3 length equals 15 residues. The DNA of the CDR3 is TGTGCCAGCAGTTTACCTAGCGGGAGATTCTATGAGCAGTTCTTC. Residues: CASSLPSGRFYEQFF.

The V call is TRBV4-1, the J call TRBJ1-4, with D possibly TRBD1 on 5 matching bases. From germline, CDR1 is MGHRA and CDR2 YSYEKL. The CDR3 covers 20 residues. The V end was cut by 2 bases, the J end by 0 bases, with 22 bases between. The CDR3 protein is CASSQRTTFETVATNEKLFF. CDR3 nucleotide sequence: TGCGCCAGCAGCCAAAGGACAACCTTTGAAACCGTTGCAACTAATGAAAAACTGTTTTTT.

About this clonotype itself: This CDR3 fails to terminate in the conserved phenylalanine or tryptophan, so it likely reflects a read error. The DNA is left out, because the CDR3 cannot be placed on it with certainty; the CDR3 is given as TCRdb lists it. This chain uses TRBV6-4 with TRBJ2-7; TRBD1 reflects the table's D call only, with no check against the DNA. Looked up from germline, CDR1 is MRHNA and CDR2 is SNTAGT. The CDR3 is 11 amino acids in total, end residues counted. This chain's CDR3 is CASSHSGTGKI.

The chain couples TRBV28 to TRBJ2-1; the match to TRBD1 covers 8 bases. Germline CDR1 and CDR2: MDHEN and SYDVKM. V lost 4 bases, J lost 4 bases, and 9 bases stayed unmatched. This CDR3 region has 16 residues. Here the CDR3 DNA reads TGTGCCAGCAGTTACACGGACAGGGTGCTTTACAATGAGCAGTTCTTC. This encodes CASSYTDRVLYNEQFF.

This clonotype has a handful of counts. The chain links TRBV5-5 to TRBJ2-3; TRBD2 matches at 8 bases. Trimming cost V 5 bases and J 5 bases; bases outside gene matches: 10. The CDR3 is 15 residues long. The germline CDR1 and CDR2 sequences are SGHKS and YYEKEE (reference sequence). The CDR3 region has the DNA TGTGCCAGCAGTTTTCTCGGACTAGCAAAAGATACGCAGTATTTT. This sequence encodes CASSFLGLAKDTQYF.

This clonotype was picked up a small number of times. The chain recombines TRBV5-1 with TRBJ1-2; 8 bases agree with TRBD1. Germline CDR1 reads SGHRS; CDR2 reads YFSETQ. Trimming took 4 bases from V and 5 from J; bases not matched to a gene: 4. The CDR3 extends over 13 amino acids. CDR3 residues: CASSLDREYGYTF. The CDR3 DNA reads TGCGCCAGCAGCCTGGACAGGGAGTATGGCTACACCTTC.

This clonotype was observed a few times. The chain combines TRBV27 with TRBJ2-2; no clear D. The CDR3 is 16 residues long. Trimming took 3 bases from V and 0 from J, leaving 11 bases between them. Germline V CDR1 and CDR2: MNHEY, SMNVEV (reference sequence). The CDR3 DNA is TGTGCCAGCAGTTTTCTAGAGCCGTCGAACACCGGGGAGCTGTTTTTT. The encoded protein is CASSFLEPSNTGELFF.

The rearrangement links TRBV11-2 to TRBJ1-1; no clear D gene. This CDR3 is built from 14 residues. The V end was cut by 2 bases, the J end by 4 bases, with 11 bases between. Germline V gene lookup returns CDR1 SGHAT and CDR2 FQNNGV. Here the CDR3 DNA reads TGTGCCAGCAGCTTAAATACTGGTGCCACTGAAGCTTTCTTT. It translates to CASSLNTGATEAFF.